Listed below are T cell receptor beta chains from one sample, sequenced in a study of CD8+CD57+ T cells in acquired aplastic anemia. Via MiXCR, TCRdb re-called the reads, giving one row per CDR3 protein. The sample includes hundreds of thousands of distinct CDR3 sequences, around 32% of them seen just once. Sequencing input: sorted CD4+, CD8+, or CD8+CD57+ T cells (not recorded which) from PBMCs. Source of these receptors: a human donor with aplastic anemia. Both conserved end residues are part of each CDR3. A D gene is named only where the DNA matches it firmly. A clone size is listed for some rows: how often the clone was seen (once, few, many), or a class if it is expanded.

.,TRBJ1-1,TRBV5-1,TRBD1,TGCGCCAGCAGCTTGGATCCAGGGGGGATGAACACTGAAGCTTTCTTT,CASSLDPGGMNTEAFF
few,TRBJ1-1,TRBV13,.,TGTGCCAGCGCTTACGGGGATGGGGACACTGAAGCTTTCTTT,CASAYGDGDTEAFF
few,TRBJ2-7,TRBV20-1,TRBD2,TGCAGTGCTAGTCCTTTTTTTGCGTCTAGCGGGAACTACGAGCAGTACTTC,CSASPFFASSGNYEQYF
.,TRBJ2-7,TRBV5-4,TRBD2,TGTGCCAGCAGCCCGCGGAGCGGGGTGGAGCAGCACTTC,CASSPRSGVEQHF
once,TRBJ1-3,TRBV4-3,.,TGCGCCAGCAGCCGTTACGGGGTAACAGGGTTGGAAAACACCATATATTTT,CASSRYGVTGLENTIYF
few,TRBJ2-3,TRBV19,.,TGTGCCAGTAGTAACGGACCCCCCTCAGATACGCAGTATTTT,CASSNGPPSDTQYF
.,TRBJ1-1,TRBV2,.,TGTGCCAGCAGCTTCACCGGGAGATGGAGCACTGAAGCTTTCTTT,CASSFTGRWSTEAFF
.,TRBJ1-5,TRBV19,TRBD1,TGTGCCTGGAGTAAGGGACAGAACAATCAGCCCCAGCATTTT,CAWSKGQNNQPQHF
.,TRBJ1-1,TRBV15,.,TGTGCCACCAGCGAGATACGAGCACCAGAGGGCCACACTGAAGCTTTCTTT,CATSEIRAPEGHTEAFF
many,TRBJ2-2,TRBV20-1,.,TGCAGTGCCACGACTCCCTTTTCGTCCGGGGAGCTGTTTTTT,CSATTPFSSGELFF
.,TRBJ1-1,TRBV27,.,TGTGCCAGCAGTTCACCCAGGGAGAACACTGAAGCTTTCTTT,CASSSPRENTEAFF
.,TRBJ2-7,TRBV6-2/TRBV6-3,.,TGTGCCAGCAGTTACGTTCAGCCTGGGGTGTTGGGGCAGTACTTC,CASSYVQPGVLGQYF
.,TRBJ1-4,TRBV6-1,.,TGTGCCAGCAACCTACTTACAGTTCCTACAACTAATGAAAAACTGTTTTTT,CASNLLTVPTTNEKLFF
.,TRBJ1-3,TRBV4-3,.,TGCGCCAGCAGCCAAGAAACCATCGGGCAGGGCTCTGGAAACACCATATATTTT,CASSQETIGQGSGNTIYF
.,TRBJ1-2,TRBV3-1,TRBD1,TGTGCCAGCAGCCAAGACGGCACAGGGGGTTTTAGCTACACCTTC,CASSQDGTGGFSYTF
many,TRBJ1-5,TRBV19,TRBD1,TGTGCCAGTAGGACAGGGAGGGGAGGCAATCAGCCCCAGCATTTT,CASRTGRGGNQPQHF
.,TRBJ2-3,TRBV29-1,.,TGCAGCGTTGTGGTCAGCACAGATACGCAGTATTTT,CSVVVSTDTQYF
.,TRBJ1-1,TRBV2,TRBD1,TGTGCCAGCAGCGACAGGGAATATGCTGAAGCTTTCTTT,CASSDREYAEAFF
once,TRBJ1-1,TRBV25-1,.,TGTGCCAGCACCTACGGCAGGGGTATTGAAGCTTTCTTT,CASTYGRGIEAFF
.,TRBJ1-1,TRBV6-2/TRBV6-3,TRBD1,TGTGCCAGCAGGGTGGACCTTATGGGACAGCAGAAGGGTTTCTTT,CASRVDLMGQQKGFF
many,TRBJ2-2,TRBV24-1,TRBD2,TGTGCCACCAGTGATAGCGGGAGGGTGCTCGGGGAGCTGTTTTTT,CATSDSGRVLGELFF
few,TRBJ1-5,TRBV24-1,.,TGTGCCACCAGTGACCCAGGGGTTGAGCAGCCCCAGCATTTT,CATSDPGVEQPQHF
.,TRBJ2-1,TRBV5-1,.,TGCGCCAGCAGCTTGGAAGACAGCCCCTACAATGAGCAGTTCTTC,CASSLEDSPYNEQFF
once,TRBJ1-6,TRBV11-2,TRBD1,TGTGCCAGCAGCTTAGATCAACATCTCGACAGGGGGCGGAATTCACCCCTCCACTTT,CASSLDQHLDRGRNSPLHF
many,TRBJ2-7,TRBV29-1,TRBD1,TGCAGCGTATTGGGGACAGGCGCCTCCTACGAGCAGTACTTC,CSVLGTGASYEQYF
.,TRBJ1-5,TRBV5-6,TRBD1,TGTGCCAGCAGCTTGGCTAACAGGGGTCGCGATCAGCCCCAGCATTTT,CASSLANRGRDQPQHF
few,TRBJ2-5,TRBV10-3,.,TGTGCCAGCAGTGACTTCCCGGGAGAGACCCAGTACTTC,CASSDFPGETQYF
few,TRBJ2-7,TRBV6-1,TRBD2,TGTGCCAGCATAATCGGACTAGCGGGCGAGCAGTACTTC,CASIIGLAGEQYF
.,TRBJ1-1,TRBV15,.,TGTGCCACCAGCAGAGTATATGGGATAGCGGGAAACACTGAAGCTTTCTTT,CATSRVYGIAGNTEAFF
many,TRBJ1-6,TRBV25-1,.,TGTGCCAGCAGTGGGAACACACCCTATAATTCACCCCTCCACTTT,CASSGNTPYNSPLHF
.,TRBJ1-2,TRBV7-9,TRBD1,TGTGCCAGCAGCTTGACAGGGGGCTTCTATGGCTACACCTTC,CASSLTGGFYGYTF